This TCR beta chain derives from a study of T-cell memory formation after mild COVID-19. The study's findings and limits: The main location of contracting CD4+ clones was CM and EM, and that of contracting CD8+ clones was EMRA. A balance of CD4 and CD8 characterized clones contracting day 15 to 85, whereas later expanders leaned CD4+. SARS-CoV-2 specificity was not confirmed for second-wave clones peaking on day 37.

The CDR3 sequence is 15 residues long. The V gene's germline CDR1 is SEHNR and CDR2 FQNEAQ (reference sequence). V was shortened by 1 base and J by 3 bases, with 9 bases between the two germline ends. TCRdb re-derived calls from the 5' RACE reads in MiXCR, one entry per CDR3 protein. The sample includes about 190,000 distinct CDR3 sequences, 27% of them seen just once. As to this clonotype: The antigen remains undetermined.

The receptor comes from an adult woman who had mild COVID-19 (a few samples of this study predate the infection). Cell type and time point are not known. The rearrangement links TRBV7-9 to TRBJ2-2; D perhaps matches TRBD1 (6 bases). The specimen was PBMCs or a T cell subset sorted from them (not recorded which). CDR3 residues: CASSLEAGDTGELFF. DNA of the CDR3: TGTGCCAGCAGCTTAGAAGCAGGGGACACCGGGGAGCTGTTTTTT.